This paragraph reports one T cell receptor (beta chain). What it binds is unknown. Repertoires were generated with immunoSEQ multiplex PCR, while TCRdb's copy carries only in-frame clones and drops some. The data contain under 150,000 clones, roughly 90% of them singletons. Trimming took off 1 base at V and 1 base at J, with 5 bases between the two ends. This CDR3 region has 14 residues. Germline V gene sequence: CDR1 SEHNR, CDR2 FQNEAQ (reference sequence). The sample belongs to a study of PD-1 blockade in mismatch repair-deficient tumors. Study-level information: Patients had around twelve mismatch repair-deficient cancer types, all previously treated and progressing. Study-level results: Tumor-resident clones, often absent from pretreatment blood, expanded after pembrolizumab and then contracted.

The V gene is TRBV7-9, the J gene TRBJ1-3; D gene unclear. The sequencing used peripheral blood, collected 70 to 73 weeks after starting pembrolizumab. The TCR originated in an adult with mismatch repair-deficient cancer. The CDR3 here is CASSLGGSGNTIYF. The CDR3 DNA sequence: TGTGCCAGCAGCTTAGGTGGATCTGGAAACACCATATATTTT. The full variable domain, its missing parts supplied by reference TRBV7-9 and TRBJ1-3, is DTGVSQNPRHKITKRGQNVTFRCDPISEHNRLYWYRQTLGQGPEFLTYFQNEAQLEKSRLLSDRFSAERPKGSFSTLEIQRTEQGDSAMYLCASSLGGSGNTIYFGEGSWLTVV.